This is a list of T cell receptor beta chains from one sample in a study of blood T cell repertoires in COVID-19. Only in-frame clones appear in the TCRdb table, and some are missing; sequencing was by immunoSEQ multiplex PCR. The top ten clones hold approximately 5.7% of a sample with around 280,000 clones, around 88% of them seen once. Sequenced sample: PBMCs or T cells enriched from blood (not recorded which). Every receptor here comes from a woman in her thirties or forties who had recovered from COVID-19. Both conserved end residues are part of each CDR3. D genes are given only for firm matches. Part of the rows lack a size; the others show once, few, many or a class for expanded clones.

NA,TRBJ2-4,NA,TRBV28,TGTGCCAGCAGTCGCCCCGACGGACTGTCCAAAAACATTCAGTACTTC,CASSRPDGLSKNIQYF
NA,TRBJ2-3,NA,TRBV27,TGTGCCAGCATTCCGGTGGCAGGGCACACAGATACGCAGTATTTT,CASIPVAGHTDTQYF
NA,TRBJ1-5,NA,TRBV18,TGTGCCAGCTCACCATTCGCGGGGACGGGACGAGGGGTGAGCAATCAGCCCCAGCATTTT,CASSPFAGTGRGVSNQPQHF
TRBD2,TRBJ2-7,NA,TRBV7-2,TGTGCCAGCAGTACTAGCGAGTCCTACGAGCAGTACTTC,CASSTSESYEQYF
NA,TRBJ2-7,NA,TRBV5-4,TGTGCCAGCAGCTTGGCTGGGACAACCAACTACGAGCAGTACTTC,CASSLAGTTNYEQYF
NA,TRBJ1-4,NA,TRBV3-1/TRBV3-2,TGTGCCAGCAGCCAAGGCACAGGAACTAATGAAAAACTGTTTTTT,CASSQGTGTNEKLFF
NA,TRBJ2-7,NA,TRBV6-6,TGTGCCAGCAGTTACACCGGGACACATGGGACCTACGAGCAGTACTTC,CASSYTGTHGTYEQYF
NA,TRBJ1-5,once,TRBV19,TGTGCCAGTAGTGCCTCCCTGGGAGCGCCCCAGCATTTT,CASSASLGAPQHF
TRBD2,TRBJ2-1,NA,TRBV7-2,TGTGCCAGCAGCTTCGAGCCGGGACTAGCGGGATACAATGAGCAGTTCTTC,CASSFEPGLAGYNEQFF
NA,TRBJ2-1,NA,TRBV13,TGTGCCAGCAGCTCGGGACTCCACCAGTTCTTC,CASSSGLHQFF
NA,TRBJ1-2,NA,TRBV19,TGTGCCAGCGAACAGGGAGCTAACTATGGCTACACCTTC,CASEQGANYGYTF
NA,TRBJ1-3,NA,TRBV28,TGTGCCAGCGACAGGCTGGGAGGAAACACCATATATTTT,CASDRLGGNTIYF
TRBD2,TRBJ2-2,NA,TRBV28,TGTGCCAGCAGTACTAGCGGCGCCGGGGAGCTGTTTTTT,CASSTSGAGELFF
NA,TRBJ1-4,NA,TRBV6-5,TGTGCCAGCAGTTACTCGATTCAAGGGGGGGATGAAAAACTGTTTTTT,CASSYSIQGGDEKLFF
NA,TRBJ2-3,NA,TRBV11-3,TGTGCCAGCAGCCTTAACCCCGGGAGCACAGATACGCAGTATTTT,CASSLNPGSTDTQYF
TRBD2,TRBJ2-7,NA,TRBV6-2/TRBV6-3,TGTGCCAGCAGTTACTCGAGGGATAGCGGGAGTTACGAGCAGTACTTC,CASSYSRDSGSYEQYF
NA,TRBJ1-6,NA,TRBV4-2,TGTGCCAGCAGCCAAGTACCCAAAGCCAATTCACCCCTCCACTTT,CASSQVPKANSPLHF
TRBD1,TRBJ1-5,NA,TRBV30,TGTGCCTGGAGTGACGGACAGGCGGGGCCCCAGCATTTT,CAWSDGQAGPQHF
NA,TRBJ2-7,NA,TRBV7-9,TGTGCCAGCAGCGCCACAGGGGAGGACTACGAGCAGTACTTC,CASSATGEDYEQYF
TRBD1,TRBJ2-3,NA,TRBV6-5,TGTGCCAGCAGTTCGGCAGGGGGCCGGGATACGCAGTATTTT,CASSSAGGRDTQYF
NA,TRBJ2-1,NA,TRBV4-3,TGCGCCAGCAGCCGGGGACTGGACTACAATGAGCAGTTCTTC,CASSRGLDYNEQFF
TRBD2,TRBJ2-5,NA,TRBV6-5,TGTGCCAGCAGTTACGCGGCGGGAGCACAAGAGACCCAGTACTTC,CASSYAAGAQETQYF
TRBD2,TRBJ2-2,NA,TRBV29-1,TGCAGCGTACTAGCGGGAACTACGAACACCGGGGAGCTGTTTTTT,CSVLAGTTNTGELFF
TRBD1,TRBJ2-1,NA,TRBV15,TGTGCCACCAGCAGGGGACAGGGAGGGGTCAATGAGCAGTTCTTC,CATSRGQGGVNEQFF
NA,TRBJ1-1,NA,TRBV4-1,TGCGCCAGCAGCCAAGATCCCCCCCCCAGGGCGAGCACTGAAGCTTTCTTT,CASSQDPPPRASTEAFF
TRBD2,TRBJ2-5,NA,TRBV6-2/TRBV6-3,TGTGCCAGCAGTTCTTATCTAGCGGGAGGGAACCAAGAGACCCAGTACTTC,CASSSYLAGGNQETQYF
TRBD2,TRBJ2-1,NA,TRBV7-8,TGTGCCAGCAGCTCCTTGATATTAGCGGGAGTACATGAGCAGTTCTTC,CASSSLILAGVHEQFF
NA,TRBJ1-1,NA,TRBV6-5,TGTGCCAGCAAACTAGACGGTAACACTGAAGCTTTCTTT,CASKLDGNTEAFF
TRBD2,TRBJ2-3,NA,TRBV5-4,TGTGCCAGCAGCTTGGCCGGTGCTAGCGGGTCCACAGATACGCAGTATTTT,CASSLAGASGSTDTQYF
TRBD1,TRBJ2-1,NA,TRBV9,TGTGCCAGCAGCGTGGCCGGGACAGCGTTGAATGAGCAGTTCTTC,CASSVAGTALNEQFF
TRBD1,TRBJ1-4,NA,TRBV24-1,TGTGCCACCAGTGACCGGACAGGGGGTAATGAAAAACTGTTTTTT,CATSDRTGGNEKLFF
NA,TRBJ2-3,NA,TRBV10-3,TGTGCCATCAGTTTCGGAGCTCGGTCAGATACGCAGTATTTT,CAISFGARSDTQYF
NA,TRBJ2-7,NA,TRBV21-1,TGTGCCAGCAGCAAAGGGACAGGGGTGGCCTGCGAGCAGTACTTC,CASSKGTGVACEQYF
NA,TRBJ1-1,NA,TRBV15,TGTGCCACCAGCAGAGATCGAGGGAACGATGAAGCTTTCTTT,CATSRDRGNDEAFF
TRBD1,TRBJ1-3,NA,TRBV18,TGTGCCAGCCGACCACCGGGACAGGGGGGATCTGGAAACACCATATATTTT,CASRPPGQGGSGNTIYF
NA,TRBJ2-7,NA,TRBV6-2/TRBV6-3,TGTGCCAGCAGTCGGCTAGGGGACTCCTACGAGCAGTACTTC,CASSRLGDSYEQYF
TRBD2,TRBJ2-7,NA,TRBV18,TGTGCCAGCTCACCACTAACTAGCGGGAGTTACGAGCAGTACTTC,CASSPLTSGSYEQYF
TRBD1,TRBJ1-5,NA,TRBV10-3,TGTGCCATCAGGAAGGGGGCAGATAGCAATCAGCCCCAGCATTTT,CAIRKGADSNQPQHF
NA,TRBJ1-2,NA,TRBV14,TGTGCCAGCAGCCAATATGTTACGGGAGATGGCTACACCTTC,CASSQYVTGDGYTF
TRBD1,TRBJ1-2,NA,TRBV28,TGTGCCAGCAGATCACAGGGGGCGTATGGCTACACCTTC,CASRSQGAYGYTF